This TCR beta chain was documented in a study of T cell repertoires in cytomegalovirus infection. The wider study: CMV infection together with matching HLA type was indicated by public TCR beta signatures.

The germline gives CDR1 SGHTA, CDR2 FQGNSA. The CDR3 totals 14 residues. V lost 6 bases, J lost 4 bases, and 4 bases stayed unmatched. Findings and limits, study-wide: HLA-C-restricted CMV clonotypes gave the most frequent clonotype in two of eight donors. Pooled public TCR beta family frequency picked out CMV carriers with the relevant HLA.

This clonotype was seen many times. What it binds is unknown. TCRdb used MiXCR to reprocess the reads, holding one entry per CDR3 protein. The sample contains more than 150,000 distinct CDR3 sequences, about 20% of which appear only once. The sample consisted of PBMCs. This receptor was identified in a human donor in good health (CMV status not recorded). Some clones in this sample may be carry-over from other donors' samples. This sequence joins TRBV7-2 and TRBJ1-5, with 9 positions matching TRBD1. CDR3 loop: CASSFGTGNQPQHF. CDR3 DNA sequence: TGTGCCAGCAGTTTCGGGACAGGGAATCAGCCCCAGCATTTT.